Each of the 8 T cell receptor beta chains below was sequenced from the same sample in a study of identifying expanded T cells in peripheral blood. The data were produced by immunoSEQ multiplex PCR, yet TCRdb's version contains in-frame clones alone and is incomplete. The profile covers 50,000 to 60,000 clones, with around 82% appearing a single time and 14% taken by the ten largest. What was sequenced was blood. The receptors were sampled from a person between 18 and 75 years old in good health.

This clone has just one count. This chain uses TRBV30 with TRBJ1-2; TRBD1 aligns across 9 bases. The CDR3 has 14 residues. The trim removed 7 bases at V and 6 bases at J, leaving 12 bases unmatched. Germline CDR1 is GTSNPN and CDR2 is SVGIG (reference sequence). This CDR3 reads CAYTGGDIPNGYTF. As DNA, the CDR3 is TGTGCCTACACAGGGGGCGATATTCCCAATGGCTACACCTTC.

J is TRBJ1-4 and V is TRBV29-1; no definite D call. The V end lost 4 bases, the J end lost 8 bases, and 17 bases lay between the germline ends. CDR1 is SQVTM, CDR2 ANQGSEA, per germline. The CDR3 has 14 amino acids. CDR3 residues: CSVGAAGLGEKLFF. CDR3 coding DNA: TGCAGCGTTGGGGCGGCGGGCCTAGGGGAAAAACTGTTTTTT.

The rearrangement joins TRBV19 to TRBJ2-1; 11 bases fit TRBD2. CDR1 and CDR2 from the germline V gene are LNHDA and SQIVND (reference sequence). The CDR3 is made up of 17 amino acids. J was trimmed by 2 bases and V by 4 bases; bases with no gene match: 7. CDR3 coding DNA: TGTGCCAGTAGTACCAACTTACTAGCGGGAGCCTACAATGAGCAGTTCTTC. Its protein product is CASSTNLLAGAYNEQFF.

The chain is built from TRBV4-1 and TRBJ2-7, with a weak D call TRBD1 (6 bases). Trimming left V 2 bases short and J 5 bases short, with 10 bases between. The germline V gene encodes CDR1 MGHRA and CDR2 YSYEKL. The CDR3 is made up of 13 amino acids. The CDR3: CASSQYGQNEQYF. The CDR3 DNA reads TGCGCCAGCAGCCAATACGGACAGAACGAGCAGTACTTC.

The chain employs TRBV2 and TRBJ1-5; D uncertain. CDR3 size: 13 residues. With 7 bases removed from V and 4 bases from J, the gap between germline ends came to 11 bases. Germline CDR1 and CDR2: SNHLY and FYNNEI. The CDR3 sequence: CASTKGWNQPQHF. The CDR3 DNA is TGTGCCAGCACCAAGGGATGGAATCAGCCCCAGCATTTT.

The chain is built from TRBV7-8 and TRBJ2-5; 9 positions match TRBD1. Per the germline V gene, CDR1 is SGHVS and CDR2 is FQNEAQ. V was pared by 5 bases and J by 4 bases, with 5 bases of the junction left unmatched. This CDR3 spans 14 amino acids. The CDR3 is CASSVDRGGETQYF. CDR3 nucleotide sequence: TGTGCCAGCAGCGTCGACAGGGGGGGAGAGACCCAGTACTTC.

The chain has TRBV5-5 and TRBJ2-5; 13 bases are shared with TRBD2. CDR3 length equals 18 residues. V gave up 0 bases and J gave up 4 bases; unmatched junction bases: 9. CDR1 and CDR2 from the germline V gene are SGHKS and YYEKEE (reference sequence). The DNA of the CDR3 is TGTGCCAGCAGCTTGGGACTAGCGGGAGGAATAGGCGTAGAGACCCAGTACTTC. This gives the protein CASSLGLAGGIGVETQYF.

This clone was observed once. The chain carries TRBV6-1 and TRBJ2-3, with a weak D call TRBD2 (6 bases). Trimming cost V 3 bases and J 0 bases, with 13 bases left between them. CDR3 size: 16 residues. Germline lookup yields CDR1 MNHNS and CDR2 SASEGT. CDR3 bases: TGTGCCAGCAGTGACCGGGGGTGGGGGAGCACAGATACGCAGTATTTT. It is translated as CASSDRGWGSTDTQYF.